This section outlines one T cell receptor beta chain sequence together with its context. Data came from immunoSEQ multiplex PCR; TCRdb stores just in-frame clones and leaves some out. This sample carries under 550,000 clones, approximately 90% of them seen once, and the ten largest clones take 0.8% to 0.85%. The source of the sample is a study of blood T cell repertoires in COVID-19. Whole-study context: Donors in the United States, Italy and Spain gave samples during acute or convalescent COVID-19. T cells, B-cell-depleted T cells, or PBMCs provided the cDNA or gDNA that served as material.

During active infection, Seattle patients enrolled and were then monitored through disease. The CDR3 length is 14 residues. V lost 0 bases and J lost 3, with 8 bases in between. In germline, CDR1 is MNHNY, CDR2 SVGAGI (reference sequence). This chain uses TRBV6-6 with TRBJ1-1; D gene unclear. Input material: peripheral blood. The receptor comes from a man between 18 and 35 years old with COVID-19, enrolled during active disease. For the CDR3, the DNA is TGTGCCAGCAGTTACTCTTACGGGGACACTGAAGCTTTCTTT. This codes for CASSYSYGDTEAFF.